These 14 T cell receptor beta chains were sequenced from one sample in a study of shared clonotypes between healthy human individuals. The assay was immunoSEQ multiplex PCR, and TCRdb's table has in-frame clones only and misses some. The sample lists 450,000 to 500,000 clones; 70% to 85% were seen once. Material for sequencing was PBMCs. The source is a woman between 40 and 50 years old in good health. Some clones in this sample may be carry-over from other donors' samples.

This clone was picked up one time. CDR3 sequence: CASSDWVTSSYNSPLHF. DNA of the CDR3: TGTGCCAGCAGTGATTGGGTCACGAGCTCCTATAATTCACCCCTCCACTTT. The chain couples TRBV6-1 to TRBJ1-6; D unclear. Trimming left V 3 bases short and J 0 bases short, with 12 bases between. The CDR3 totals 17 residues. Germline CDR1 and CDR2: MNHNS and SASEGT.

The sample holds one count of this clone. V gene TRBV7-8 combines with J gene TRBJ2-5; perhaps TRBD1 as D (6 bases). There are 14 residues in the CDR3. Trimming took off 3 bases at V and 2 bases at J, with 10 bases between the two ends. Germline V lookup: CDR1 SGHVS, CDR2 FQNEAQ. CDR3 coding DNA: TGTGCCAGCAGCTTGGCTAGGGGGCAAGAGACCCAGTACTTC. Translating it yields CASSLARGQETQYF.

Points on this clone: A much larger clone sits a single nucleotide away, making a read error possible. This sequence joins TRBV5-1 and TRBJ1-1; no clear D. This CDR3 comprises 12 residues. CDR1 is SGHRS, CDR2 YFSETQ, per germline. V lost 2 bases, J lost 1 base, and 3 bases lay in between. CDR3 bases: TGCGCCAGCAGCTTACCGAACACTGAAGCTTTCTTT. Translation: CASSLPNTEAFF.

The gene calls are TRBV10-3 and TRBJ2-5, with D tentatively TRBD1 (5 bases). The J call is in doubt because the DNA end fits TRBJ2-7 better. Germline CDR1 ENHRY, CDR2 SYGVKD. This CDR3 contains 15 residues. CDR3 protein: CAISESRAVSYEQYF. The CDR3 nucleotides read TGTGCCATCAGTGAGTCCAGGGCAGTCTCCTACGAGCAGTACTTC.

The rearrangement joins TRBV15 to TRBJ2-3; 9 positions agree with TRBD2. Germline V gives CDR1 LNHNV, CDR2 YYDKDF (reference sequence). V lost 5 bases, J lost 3 bases, and 3 bases stayed unmatched. This CDR3 is 14 amino acids long. The DNA of the CDR3 is TGTGCCACCAGCCGCCTAGCGGGGACAGATACGCAGTATTTT. Protein: CATSRLAGTDTQYF.

As DNA, the CDR3 is TGCGCCAGCAGCTTGGTGGGACAGGGGGCCTACGAGCAGTACTTC. Amino acid sequence: CASSLVGQGAYEQYF. The V call is TRBV5-1, the J call TRBJ2-7; 11 bases agree with TRBD1. CDR1 SGHRS and CDR2 YFSETQ come from the germline V gene. V lost 0 bases to trimming and J lost 2 bases; unmatched junction nucleotides: 1. The CDR3 runs to 15 residues. The variable domain in full, with the rest retrieved from reference TRBV5-1 and TRBJ2-7, is KAGVTQTPRYLIKTRGQQVTLSCSPISGHRSVSWYQQTPGQGLQFLFEYFSETQRNKGNFPGRFSGRQFSNSRSEMNVSTLELGDSALYLCASSLVGQGAYEQYFGPGTRLTVT.

This clone was recorded only once. The chain links TRBV25-1 to TRBJ2-1, with D uncertain. The CDR3 totals 15 residues. The germline V gene encodes CDR1 MGHDK and CDR2 SYGVNS. V was trimmed by 4 bases and J by 3 bases, leaving 13 bases between them. CDR3 protein: CASSVPGLVYNEQFF. In nucleotides, the CDR3 is TGTGCCAGCAGTGTTCCCGGGTTGGTCTACAATGAGCAGTTCTTC.

The J gene is TRBJ2-7, the V gene TRBV7-2, with 8 positions matching TRBD2. CDR1 and CDR2 (germline): SGHTA, FQGNSA. The CDR3 covers 14 residues. V dropped 5 bases and J dropped 7; count of bases not matched to a gene: 10. The CDR3 DNA reads as TGTGCCAGCAGCCCGGGTAGCGGGGAGGGGGAGCAGTACTTC. Its translation is CASSPGSGEGEQYF.

The count of this clone is one. A far more abundant clone sits one base away, making this likely a read error. The sample carries other DNA sequences with the same CDR3. The chain employs TRBV30 and TRBJ2-1, with TRBD2 identical over 10 bases. This CDR3 is built from 15 residues. Germline V gene sequence: CDR1 GTSNPN, CDR2 SVGIG (reference sequence). Trimming cost V 1 base and J 7 bases; bases outside gene matches: 7. The CDR3 protein is CAWSGTSGPQNEQFF. The CDR3 region has the DNA TGTGCCTGGAGTGGGACTAGCGGACCGCAGAATGAGCAGTTCTTC.

V and J are TRBV18 and TRBJ2-1; D is uncertain. This CDR3 contains 16 residues. V lost 2 bases, J lost 0 bases, and 11 bases lay in between. The germline V gene has CDR1 KGHSH and CDR2 LQKENI. CDR3 in DNA: TGTGCCAGCTCACCATTCTCGTCTTCCTCCTACAATGAGCAGTTCTTC. It codes for CASSPFSSSSYNEQFF.

As concerns this clone: Different DNA sequences within this sample yield the same CDR3. V gene TRBV5-1 combines with J gene TRBJ2-7, with D possibly being TRBD1 (5 bases). V was trimmed by 4 bases and J by 3 bases, leaving 8 bases between them. This CDR3 is built from 12 residues. Germline V CDR1 and CDR2: SGHRS, YFSETQ. The CDR3 sequence: CASSADSYEQYF. The DNA for the CDR3 is TGCGCCAGCAGCGCCGACAGCTACGAGCAGTACTTC.

The chain has TRBV27 and TRBJ2-2, with D uncertain. With 8 bases removed from V and 0 bases from J, the gap between germline ends came to 10 bases. The length of the CDR3 is 14 residues. From germline, CDR1 is MNHEY and CDR2 SMNVEV (reference sequence). CDR3 amino acids: CASRHTPNTGELFF. The CDR3 DNA follows: TGTGCCAGCCGTCACACACCGAACACCGGGGAGCTGTTTTTT.

CDR3: CASSFPPFGNEQFF. For the CDR3, the DNA is TGCGCCAGCAGCTTCCCCCCCTTTGGCAATGAGCAGTTCTTC. The genes are TRBV5-1 and TRBJ2-1, with no clear D. This CDR3 region has 14 residues. The V gene lost 2 bases and the J gene lost 6 bases, with 12 bases spanning the gap. The germline V gene encodes CDR1 SGHRS and CDR2 YFSETQ. The full variable domain, rest sourced from reference TRBV5-1 and TRBJ2-1, is KAGVTQTPRYLIKTRGQQVTLSCSPISGHRSVSWYQQTPGQGLQFLFEYFSETQRNKGNFPGRFSGRQFSNSRSEMNVSTLELGDSALYLCASSFPPFGNEQFFGPGTRLTVL.

Here the CDR3 DNA reads TGTGCCAGCAGCCCCCCGGCCCTAGCTGAGCAGTTCTTC. This encodes CASSPPALAEQFF. This sequence joins TRBV9 and TRBJ2-1; D is perhaps TRBD2 (5 bases). Trimming stripped 4 bases from V and 9 bases from J, with 14 bases between. Germline CDR1 SGDLS, CDR2 YYNGEE. This CDR3 has 13 amino acids.